Each of the 22 T cell receptor beta chains below was sequenced from the same sample in a study of neurological immune-mediated disorders. A single record per CDR3 protein comes from TCRdb applying MiXCR to the 5' RACE reads. The table shows about 65,000 distinct CDR3 sequences, with 4.1% occurring only once. The sequenced material came from PBMCs. The receptor source for this set is a man in his forties or fifties with multiple sclerosis.

This clonotype was detected many times. The chain combines TRBV5-1 with TRBJ1-4, with 7 positions matching TRBD1. Germline trimming cut 1 base from V and 7 bases from J; bases unmatched to any gene: 4. The CDR3 is made up of 14 amino acids. Germline-derived CDR1 and CDR2 are SGHRS and YFSETQ. CDR3 DNA sequence: TGCGCCAGCAGCTTGTCGGCAGGGGGTGAAAAACTGTTTTTT. Translated: CASSLSAGGEKLFF.

In this sample, this clonotype turned up many times. The chain is built from TRBV13 and TRBJ2-5; D gene unclear. Germline CDR1 reads PRHDT; CDR2 reads FYEKMQ (reference sequence). The CDR3 is 13 residues long. V was cut by 3 bases and J by 3 bases, with 8 bases left in between. This CDR3 is CASSFKDKETQYF. As DNA, the CDR3 is TGTGCCAGCAGCTTCAAGGATAAAGAGACCCAGTACTTC. Looking up the rest from reference TRBV13 and TRBJ2-5 gives the full variable domain: AAGVIQSPRHLIKEKRETATLKCYPIPRHDTVYWYQQGPGQDPQFLISFYEKMQSDKGSIPDRFSAQQFSDYHSELNMSSLELGDSALYFCASSFKDKETQYFGPGTRLLVL.

This clonotype was seen many times. J is TRBJ2-7 and V is TRBV4-1; D not resolved. The V gene's germline CDR1 is MGHRA and CDR2 YSYEKL. CDR3 size: 15 residues. The germline V and J ends were trimmed by 0 bases and 2 bases, with 11 bases remaining between them. CDR3 in amino acids: CASSQEGGDPYEQYF. The CDR3 coding sequence is TGCGCCAGCAGCCAAGAGGGCGGTGACCCCTACGAGCAGTACTTC.

This clonotype has just a few counts. This chain links TRBV10-3 with TRBJ1-1, with a possible D match to TRBD1 (6 bases). CDR3 length: 14 residues. Trimming shortened V by 6 bases and J by 1 base, and 12 bases separated the two germline ends. Germline V CDR1 and CDR2: ENHRY, SYGVKD. In DNA form, the CDR3 reads TGTGCCATCAGAAACAGGGACTGGAACACTGAAGCTTTCTTT. Residues: CAIRNRDWNTEAFF.

This clonotype occurred many times. This chain joins TRBV3-1 and TRBJ2-3; unclear D gene. CDR3 length: 15 residues. Per germline, CDR1 LGHDT and CDR2 YNNKEL (reference sequence). Trimming removed 3 bases from V and 7 bases from J, with 17 bases in between. CDR3 DNA: TGTGCCAGCAGCCACAGACAAGGTGTGGGTAATACGCAGTATTTT. This sequence encodes CASSHRQGVGNTQYF.

In this sample, this clonotype turned up many times. The chain joins TRBV5-1 to TRBJ1-6; 8 bases match TRBD1. The CDR3 extends over 15 amino acids. V shed 7 bases, J shed 3 bases, and the junction held 6 bases outside the gene matches. The germline V gene encodes CDR1 SGHRS and CDR2 YFSETQ. The DNA for the CDR3 is TGCGCCAGCGCCGACACAGGGGGCTATAATTCACCCCTCCACTTT. Translated, it gives CASADTGGYNSPLHF.

J is TRBJ2-1 and V is TRBV20-1, with 7 bases lining up with TRBD2. V gave up 4 bases and J gave up 9 bases; unmatched junction bases: 12. Germline CDR1 and CDR2: DFQATT and SNEGSKA (reference sequence). There are 14 residues in the CDR3. For the CDR3, the DNA is TGCAGTGCTACCACCGGCGGGAGATTTGGTGAGCAGTTCTTC. It yields the protein CSATTGGRFGEQFF.

This clonotype was counted ten times or more. The chain joins TRBV20-1 to TRBJ2-5; tentative D call: TRBD1 (6 bases). This CDR3 spans 13 amino acids. Germline values: CDR1 DFQATT, CDR2 SNEGSKA (reference sequence). V lost 0 bases to trimming and J lost 5 bases, with 10 bases between them. CDR3 region: CSARDGGQETQYF. For the CDR3, the DNA is TGCAGTGCTAGAGATGGGGGCCAGGAGACCCAGTACTTC.

This clonotype has at least ten counts. The chain carries TRBV6-6 and TRBJ1-4; D possibly corresponds to TRBD1 (6 bases). The CDR3 has 14 residues. Germline assignment: CDR1 MNHNY and CDR2 SVGAGI (reference sequence). The V and J ends lost 5 bases and 3 bases respectively, with 10 bases between them. The DNA of the CDR3 is TGTGCCAGCAGTACGACAGGTGCTAATGAAAAACTGTTTTTT. This gives the protein CASSTTGANEKLFF.

This clonotype was seen many times. The junction does not match germline at one end; this may be a read error. For the CDR3, the DNA is TGCAGTGCCAGAGACAGGCGCCTGTCTTTGAACACTGAAGCTTTCTTT. Its translation: CSARDRRLSLNTEAFF. The chain joins TRBV20-1 to TRBJ1-1; D may be TRBD1 (6 bases). This CDR3 comprises 16 residues. Germline-derived CDR1 and CDR2 are DFQATT and SNEGSKA (reference sequence).

This clonotype came up many times. The chain combines TRBV29-1 with TRBJ2-3, with 7 bases aligning to TRBD2. The length of the CDR3 is 13 residues. The ends lost 7 bases at V and 2 bases at J; junction bases unmatched: 6. The germline V gene encodes CDR1 SQVTM and CDR2 ANQGSEA. CDR3 in DNA: TGCAGCGGCAGCGGGGTGGTCACAGATACGCAGTATTTT. The encoded protein is CSGSGVVTDTQYF.

This clonotype was detected many times. This chain uses TRBV3-1 with TRBJ2-2; D is perhaps TRBD1 or TRBD2 (5 bases each). V was pared by 7 bases and J by 4 bases, with 16 bases between. The CDR3 totals 15 residues. The V gene's germline CDR1 is LGHDT and CDR2 YNNKEL (reference sequence). CDR3 nucleotide sequence: TGTGCCAGCACTATATGGGGGTCGGGCACCGGGGAGCTGTTTTTT. Protein product: CASTIWGSGTGELFF.

This clonotype was observed many times. The V and J genes are TRBV20-1 and TRBJ1-1, with D possibly being TRBD1 (6 bases). Germline V gene sequence: CDR1 DFQATT, CDR2 SNEGSKA (reference sequence). Between the trimmed V and J ends, which lost 0 bases and 5 bases, there was a span of 16 bases. The CDR3 runs 15 residues. The CDR3 DNA reads as TGCAGTGCTAGAGATCTAGACAGGAGGGGTACTGAAGCTTTCTTT. Protein sequence: CSARDLDRRGTEAFF.

This clonotype occurred many times. V gene TRBV3-1 combines with J gene TRBJ2-7; TRBD1 aligns across 8 bases. The germline V gene encodes CDR1 LGHDT and CDR2 YNNKEL (reference sequence). Unmatched junction bases numbered 4, after V lost 1 base and J lost 2 bases. The CDR3 is 15 residues long. The CDR3 bases are TGTGCCAGCAGCCAAGCATTGACAGGGGCCTACGAGCAGTACTTC. Its translation is CASSQALTGAYEQYF.

This clonotype was seen ten or more times. The genes are TRBV6-5 and TRBJ2-7; D ambiguous. This CDR3 is built from 15 residues. The germline CDR1 and CDR2 sequences are MNHEY and SVGAGI. Trimming shortened V by 1 base and J by 0 bases, and 10 bases separated the two germline ends. The CDR3 sequence is CASSYFRGSSYEQYF. The CDR3 DNA reads TGTGCCAGCAGTTACTTCAGAGGAAGCTCCTACGAGCAGTACTTC.

This clonotype was counted many times. V and J are TRBV12-3 or TRBV12-4 and TRBJ2-5; possibly TRBD2 for D (5 bases). With 3 bases removed from V and 7 bases from J, the gap between germline ends came to 15 bases. This CDR3 comprises 14 residues. The CDR3 sequence: CASSLEELFGTQYF. The CDR3 coding sequence is TGTGCCAGCAGTTTGGAGGAATTATTTGGGACCCAGTACTTC.

The chain recombines TRBV6-1 with TRBJ1-1; D gene uncertain. Trimming cost V 4 bases and J 8 bases, with 11 bases left between them. The CDR3 is 12 residues long. Germline CDR1 is MNHNS and CDR2 is SASEGT. Written as DNA, the CDR3 is TGTGCCAGCAGTGTTGGGCGTAACGAAGCTTTCTTT. This gives the protein CASSVGRNEAFF.

This clonotype was seen many times. This rearrangement joins TRBV7-8 to TRBJ2-1; 12 bases are shared with TRBD2. The V gene end was trimmed by 3 bases and the J gene end by 7 bases; junction bases not matched to a gene: 4. Germline lookup yields CDR1 SGHVS and CDR2 FQNEAQ. The CDR3 has 15 amino acids. CDR3 sequence reads: CASSFGLAGRNEQFF. CDR3 DNA sequence: TGTGCCAGCAGCTTCGGACTAGCGGGGAGGAATGAGCAGTTCTTC.

This clonotype showed up just a few times. J is TRBJ2-1 and V is TRBV7-9; possibly TRBD1 for D (6 bases). V was clipped by 5 bases and J by 1 base, with 9 bases between them. The CDR3 has 14 residues. CDR1 and CDR2 (germline): SEHNR, FQNEAQ (reference sequence). The CDR3 DNA follows: TGTGCCAGCAGCCCGAGGGGGTCCTACAATGAGCAGTTCTTC. The encoded protein is CASSPRGSYNEQFF.

This clonotype was seen more than once but under ten times. A read error may explain this, as a much larger clone is one base away. This rearrangement joins TRBV6-5 to TRBJ1-4; D is ambiguous. Looked up from germline, CDR1 is MNHEY and CDR2 is SVGAGI. CDR3 length: 15 residues. Trimming cost V 0 bases and J 5 bases, with 10 bases left between them. CDR3 DNA sequence: TGTGCCAGCAGTTACTCCCTGGAACTGAATGAAAAACTGTTTTTT. It encodes CASSYSLELNEKLFF.

This clonotype occurred a few times. The chain employs TRBV20-1 and TRBJ1-2; 7 bases fit TRBD1. CDR1 DFQATT and CDR2 SNEGSKA come from the germline V gene (reference sequence). The CDR3 length is 15 residues. V lost 6 bases, J lost 5 bases, and 15 bases stayed unmatched. The DNA for the CDR3 is TGCAGTGCCCAACCGGGACAGCGGATAACTTATGGCTACACCTTC. Its protein product is CSAQPGQRITYGYTF.

This clonotype was found many times. This chain joins TRBV19 and TRBJ1-1; D gene ambiguous. CDR1 and CDR2 from the germline V gene are LNHDA and SQIVND (reference sequence). This CDR3 comprises 13 residues. V lost 3 bases and J lost 6, with 11 bases in between. The CDR3 sequence: CASSIGQYPEAFF. DNA for the CDR3: TGTGCCAGTAGTATCGGGCAGTATCCTGAAGCTTTCTTT. The variable domain in full, completed from reference TRBV19 and TRBJ1-1, reads DGGITQSPKYLFRKEGQNVTLSCEQNLNHDAMYWYRQDPGQGLRLIYYSQIVNDFQKGDIAEGYSVSREKKESFPLTVTSAQKNPTAFYLCASSIGQYPEAFFGQGTRLTVV.